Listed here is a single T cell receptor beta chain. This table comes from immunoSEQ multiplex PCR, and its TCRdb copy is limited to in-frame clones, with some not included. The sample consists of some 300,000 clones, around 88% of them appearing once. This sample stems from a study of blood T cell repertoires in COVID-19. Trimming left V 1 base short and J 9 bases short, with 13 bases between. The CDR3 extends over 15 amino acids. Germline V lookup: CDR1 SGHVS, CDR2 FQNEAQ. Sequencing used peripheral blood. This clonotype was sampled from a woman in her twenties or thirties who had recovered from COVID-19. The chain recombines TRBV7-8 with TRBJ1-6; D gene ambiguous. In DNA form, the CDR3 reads TGTGCCAGCAGCTTAGGGCTCTCAGGAATTTCACCCCTCCACTTT. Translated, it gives CASSLGLSGISPLHF.